The clone carrying this T cell receptor (beta chain) has just one count. Germline trimming cut 6 bases from V and 8 bases from J; bases unmatched to any gene: 10. The germline CDR1 and CDR2 sequences are MNHEY and SVGAGI. This CDR3 region has 14 residues. During active infection, Seattle patients enrolled and were then monitored through disease. The sample comes from a study of blood T cell repertoires in COVID-19. About the research overall: Specimens from acute and convalescent COVID-19 originated in the United States, Italy and Spain. T cells, B-cell-depleted T cells, or PBMCs supplied cDNA or gDNA.

Source study methods: The authors estimated nucleated cell counts from reference gene primer amplification. Assay: immunoSEQ multiplex PCR; the TCRdb copy retains only in-frame clones and omits some. Clone size and the V and J calls come from that table; the DNA yielded D and trimming. The repertoire consists of approximately 250,000 clones, with 70% to 90% occurring once and the leading ten covering around 12%. Sequenced input: peripheral blood. V and J are TRBV6-5 and TRBJ1-5; 7 bases are shared with TRBD1. The receptor's source is a woman aged 70-85 years with COVID-19, enrolled during active disease. The CDR3 sequence is CASRGDSVSEPQHF. The CDR3 bases are TGTGCCAGCAGAGGGGACAGCGTAAGTGAGCCCCAGCATTTT.